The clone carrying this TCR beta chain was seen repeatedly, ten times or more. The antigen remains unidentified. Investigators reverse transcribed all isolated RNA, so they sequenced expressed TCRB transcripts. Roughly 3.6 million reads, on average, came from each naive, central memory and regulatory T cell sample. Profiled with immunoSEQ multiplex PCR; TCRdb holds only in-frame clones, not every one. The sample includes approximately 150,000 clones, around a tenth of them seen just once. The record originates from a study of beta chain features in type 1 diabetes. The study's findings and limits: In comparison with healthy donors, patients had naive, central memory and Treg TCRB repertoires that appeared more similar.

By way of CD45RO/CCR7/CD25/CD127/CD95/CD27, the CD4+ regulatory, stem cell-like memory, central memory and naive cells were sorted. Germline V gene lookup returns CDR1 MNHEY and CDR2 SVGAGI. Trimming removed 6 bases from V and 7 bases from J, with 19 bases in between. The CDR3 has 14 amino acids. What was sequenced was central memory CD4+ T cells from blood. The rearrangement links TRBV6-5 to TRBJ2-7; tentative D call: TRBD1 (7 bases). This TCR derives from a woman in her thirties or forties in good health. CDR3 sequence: CASRLTDRDWEQYF. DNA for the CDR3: TGTGCCAGCAGGCTTACAGACAGGGACTGGGAGCAGTACTTC.